Reported below is one T cell receptor (beta chain). This specimen belongs to a study of blood T cell repertoires in COVID-19. Study in general: Whether acute or convalescent, the COVID-19 samples came from the United States, Italy and Spain. The cDNA or gDNA used as material had been derived from T cells, B-cell-depleted T cells, or PBMCs.

The CDR3 loop spans 15 amino acids. Germline loops: CDR1 MNHEY, CDR2 SVGEGT. V was clipped by 5 bases and J by 0 bases; unmatched bases: 6. Per the study methods: By means of reference gene primer amplification, nucleated cell counts were estimated. Produced via immunoSEQ multiplex PCR; TCRdb's table is partial and in-frame only. V and J calls and clone size follow that table, whereas D and trimming were derived from the DNA. The sample lists 150,000 to 200,000 clones; around nine tenths were seen once. The receptor was isolated from a human donor in a cohort sampled during active COVID-19. The sample comprised peripheral blood. This chain connects TRBV6-2 or TRBV6-3 to TRBJ1-2, with 7 bases aligning to TRBD1. CDR3 sequence reads: CASSPDREANYGYTF. CDR3 nucleotide sequence: TGTGCCAGCAGTCCCGACAGGGAAGCTAACTATGGCTACACCTTC.